The 26 T cell receptor beta chains in this list originate from one sample, sequenced in a study of shared clonotypes between healthy human individuals (dated by TCRdb to about 2020). The library relied on the immunoSEQ multiplex PCR assay. The table was pulled from immuneACCESS by TCRdb, which kept in-frame rearrangements only. Such tables lose some clones; where checked, under half of the loss comes from unresolved V genes, and the rest has no known cause. For this sample the table gives roughly 2,300,000 clones, of which just under 95% were detected only once. The top ten constitute about 0.41% of the sample. Specimen: naive CD4+ T cells from PBMCs. Taken with the paper, the label for cell subset or site translates to: CD45RA+ positively selected. The receptor source for this set is a man in his late teens or twenties in good health. Some clones in this sample may be carry-over from other donors' samples.

This clone occurred once. The chain uses TRBV28 and TRBJ2-3; tentatively, D is TRBD2 (7 bases). The CDR3 loop spans 16 amino acids. The V and J ends lost 3 bases and 1 base respectively, with 14 bases between them. Germline V lookup: CDR1 MDHEN, CDR2 SYDVKM. Written as DNA, the CDR3 is TGTGCCAGCAGTTTTATGGAGGGGGGGGGCACAGATACGCAGTATTTT. This gives the protein CASSFMEGGGTDTQYF. Variable domain in full (rest from reference TRBV28 and TRBJ2-3): DVKVTQSSRYLVKRTGEKVFLECVQDMDHENMFWYRQDPGLGLRLIYFSYDVKMKEKGDIPEGYSVSREKKERFSLILESASTNQTSMYLCASSFMEGGGTDTQYFGPGTRLTVL.

J is TRBJ2-1 and V is TRBV6-5; D is uncertain. The CDR3 consists of 15 residues. V lost 6 bases to trimming and J lost 1 base, with 13 bases between them. Germline CDR1 is MNHEY and CDR2 is SVGAGI. This CDR3 reads CASSQIGVSYNEQFF. The CDR3 bases are TGTGCCAGCAGCCAGATTGGGGTGTCCTACAATGAGCAGTTCTTC.

The chain recombines TRBV18 with TRBJ1-2; 9 nucleotides line up with TRBD1. CDR1 and CDR2 from the germline V gene are KGHSH and LQKENI. The CDR3 is 15 residues long. J lost 4 bases, V lost 2 bases, and 5 bases had no gene match. This CDR3 reads CASSPNGDRVYGYTF. The CDR3 DNA reads TGTGCCAGCTCACCAAATGGGGACAGGGTCTATGGCTACACCTTC.

The J gene is TRBJ2-3, the V gene TRBV4-3, with a possible D match to TRBD2 (6 bases). Trimming took 0 bases from V and 3 from J, leaving 13 bases between them. Germline V gives CDR1 LGHNA, CDR2 YSLEER. The CDR3 has 16 residues. Here the CDR3 DNA reads TGCGCCAGCAGCCAAGATGGGAGTGGGAGGACAGATACGCAGTATTTT. Protein: CASSQDGSGRTDTQYF.

The chain carries TRBV27 and TRBJ2-7; TRBD2 agrees at 13 bases. Per the germline V gene, CDR1 is MNHEY and CDR2 is SMNVEV (reference sequence). The CDR3 covers 17 residues. J lost 2 bases, V lost 2 bases, and 6 bases had no gene match. The CDR3 coding sequence is TGTGCCAGCAGTTTAACTAGCGGGAGGGGCCTAGCCTACGAGCAGTACTTC. Protein product: CASSLTSGRGLAYEQYF.

The V and J genes are TRBV30 and TRBJ1-6; no firm D call. This CDR3 has 15 residues. CDR1 GTSNPN and CDR2 SVGIG come from the germline V gene (reference sequence). V was trimmed by 0 bases and J by 9 bases, leaving 15 bases between them. The CDR3: CAWSVLPVSISPLHF. CDR3 sequence (DNA): TGTGCCTGGAGTGTACTCCCGGTTTCGATTTCACCCCTCCACTTT.

V usage is TRBV2 and J usage is TRBJ1-2; 10 nucleotides agree with TRBD1. From germline, CDR1 is SNHLY and CDR2 FYNNEI. With V trimmed by 6 bases and J by 8 bases, 12 bases remained unmatched. This CDR3 is 15 amino acids long. CDR3 region: CASRGRGQGRRGYTF. The CDR3, as DNA: TGTGCCAGCAGGGGCAGGGGACAGGGGAGAAGAGGCTACACCTTC. Full variable domain (missing parts from reference TRBV2 and TRBJ1-2): EPEVTQTPSHQVTQMGQEVILRCVPISNHLYFYWYRQILGQKVEFLVSFYNNEISEKSEIFDDQFSVERPDGSNFTLKIRSTKLEDSAMYFCASRGRGQGRRGYTFGSGTRLTVV.

The chain joins TRBV2 to TRBJ2-3; a possible D gene is TRBD2 (5 bases). This CDR3 comprises 19 residues. Germline V gives CDR1 SNHLY, CDR2 FYNNEI. Trimming left V 6 bases short and J 0 bases short, with 25 bases between. For the CDR3, the DNA is TGTGCCAGCAGCGCGATGTCTCTTATCGCGGGCGGTAGCACAGATACGCAGTATTTT. As protein: CASSAMSLIAGGSTDTQYF.

The chain has TRBV12-5 and TRBJ2-1; TRBD1 matches at 7 bases. The CDR3 is made up of 15 amino acids. V gave up 6 bases and J gave up 10 bases; unmatched junction bases: 15. Germline lookup yields CDR1 LGHNT and CDR2 FRNRAP. The DNA of the CDR3 is TGTGCTAGTGGGCCGGGACAGACCCTCGGGGAGGAGCAGTTCTTC. This codes for CASGPGQTLGEEQFF.

As regards this clone: Different DNA sequences within this sample yield the same CDR3. The chain recombines TRBV10-3 with TRBJ2-3; TRBD2 agrees at 7 bases. In germline, CDR1 is ENHRY, CDR2 SYGVKD. J gave up 3 bases and V 6 bases, and 3 bases lay outside the gene matches. This CDR3 region has 13 residues. The CDR3 DNA sequence: TGTGCCATCAGGACGGGAGGAACAGATACGCAGTATTTT. Translated, it gives CAIRTGGTDTQYF.

As regards this clone: The sample holds other DNA sequences that translate to the same CDR3. CDR3 sequence (DNA): TGTGCCAGCAGTCGAGCAGGGACTGAAGCTTTCTTT. It encodes CASSRAGTEAFF. The rearrangement uses TRBV28 and TRBJ1-1; possibly TRBD1 for D (5 bases). V lost 5 bases and J 5 bases, leaving 9 bases between the germline ends. The CDR3 totals 12 residues. Per the germline V gene, CDR1 is MDHEN and CDR2 is SYDVKM.

This chain joins TRBV5-6 and TRBJ2-1; 8 positions agree with TRBD2. The CDR3 is 14 residues long. V was pared by 4 bases and J by 9 bases, with 9 bases of the junction left unmatched. CDR1 is SGHDT and CDR2 is YYEEEE in the germline V gene. CDR3 nucleotide sequence: TGTGCCAGCAGCAAGGTCCAGCGGGAGTTTGAGCAGTTCTTC. Protein: CASSKVQREFEQFF.

The rearrangement uses TRBV11-3 and TRBJ2-1; D possibly uses TRBD1 or TRBD2 (5 bases each). From germline, CDR1 is SGHNT and CDR2 YENEEA. CDR3 length: 14 amino acids. The V and J ends lost 2 bases and 7 bases respectively, with 12 bases between them. CDR3 amino acids: CASSLPGSRNEQFF. As DNA, the CDR3 is TGTGCCAGCAGCTTACCAGGGAGCAGGAATGAGCAGTTCTTC. Full variable domain (outside the CDR3, taken from reference TRBV11-3 and TRBJ2-1): EAGVVQSPRYKIIEKKQPVAFWCNPISGHNTLYWYLQNLGQGPELLIRYENEEAVDDSQLPKDRFSAERLKGVDSTLKIQPAELGDSAVYLCASSLPGSRNEQFFGPGTRLTVL.

The genes are TRBV18 and TRBJ2-2; the D is unclear. Deletions cut 3 bases from V and 4 bases from J, with 9 bases between. The CDR3 sequence is 14 residues long. Germline V CDR1 and CDR2: KGHSH, LQKENI. CDR3 DNA: TGTGCCAGCTCACCCGACGGAGTCACCGGGGAGCTGTTTTTT. Protein: CASSPDGVTGELFF.

The chain carries TRBV28 and TRBJ2-7; D is unclear. The CDR3 consists of 13 residues. V was pared by 7 bases and J by 1 base, with 11 bases between. The V gene's germline CDR1 is MDHEN and CDR2 SYDVKM. CDR3 in amino acids: CASTGRLSYEQYF. CDR3 bases: TGTGCCAGCACGGGCAGGCTTTCCTACGAGCAGTACTTC. The variable domain in full, with the rest retrieved from reference TRBV28 and TRBJ2-7, is DVKVTQSSRYLVKRTGEKVFLECVQDMDHENMFWYRQDPGLGLRLIYFSYDVKMKEKGDIPEGYSVSREKKERFSLILESASTNQTSMYLCASTGRLSYEQYFGPGTRLTVT.

The gene calls are TRBV7-2 and TRBJ2-7; D possibly corresponds to TRBD1 (6 bases). The CDR3 spans 15 residues. Germline lookup yields CDR1 SGHTA and CDR2 FQGNSA. The ends were cut back, 4 bases at V and 6 bases at J, with 19 bases in the middle. CDR3 amino acids: CASSSSDRNNGEQYF. For the CDR3, the DNA is TGTGCCAGCAGCTCCTCAGACAGGAACAACGGCGAGCAGTACTTC.

This rearrangement joins TRBV7-3 to TRBJ2-7, with D possibly being TRBD1 or TRBD2 (5 bases each). The V gene lost 0 bases and the J gene lost 3 bases, with 12 bases spanning the gap. Germline V gene data show CDR1 as SGHTA and CDR2 as FQGTGA. The CDR3 spans 15 residues. The CDR3 DNA reads as TGTGCCAGCAGCTTAACCACCTCTGGGGGCTACGAGCAGTACTTC. It codes for CASSLTTSGGYEQYF.

V is TRBV11-3 and J is TRBJ2-3; TRBD2 is a possible D gene (7 bases). The CDR3 runs 14 residues. CDR1 SGHNT and CDR2 YENEEA come from the germline V gene. Trimming removed 5 bases from V and 0 bases from J, with 9 bases in between. CDR3: CASSRGGSTDTQYF. DNA for the CDR3: TGTGCCAGCAGCAGGGGGGGTAGCACAGATACGCAGTATTTT.

This rearrangement joins TRBV28 to TRBJ2-1; 8 nucleotides agree with TRBD2. This CDR3 comprises 14 residues. Germline trimming cut 7 bases from V and 4 bases from J; bases unmatched to any gene: 6. Per the germline V gene, CDR1 is MDHEN and CDR2 is SYDVKM. As DNA, the CDR3 is TGTGCCAGCACCACTAGCGGTAAATACAATGAGCAGTTCTTC. The encoded protein is CASTTSGKYNEQFF.

The chain combines TRBV7-2 with TRBJ2-3; the D is unclear. V was cut by 1 base and J by 6 bases, with 5 bases left in between. The germline gives CDR1 SGHTA, CDR2 FQGNSA. This CDR3 is built from 12 residues. CDR3 sequence (DNA): TGTGCCAGCAGCTTAGACGGGGATACGCAGTATTTT. Translation gives CASSLDGDTQYF.

The rearrangement joins TRBV7-9 to TRBJ2-7; 7 nucleotides agree with TRBD1. The V and J ends lost 5 bases and 7 bases, in that order; junction bases with no gene match: 11. There are 14 residues in the CDR3. CDR1 and CDR2 (germline): SEHNR, FQNEAQ (reference sequence). In DNA form, the CDR3 reads TGTGCCAGCAGCCCAGGGGGAGCTACGTTGGAGCAGTACTTC. Translated, it gives CASSPGGATLEQYF.

As DNA, the CDR3 is TGTGCCAGCTCACCACTGTCTGTGACAGGGGTATACAATGAGCAGTTCTTC. It is translated as CASSPLSVTGVYNEQFF. V is TRBV18 and J is TRBJ2-1, with 8 bases fitting TRBD1. The CDR3 consists of 17 residues. Germline-derived CDR1 and CDR2 are KGHSH and LQKENI. Trimming cost V 1 base and J 4 bases; bases outside gene matches: 9.

The chain is built from TRBV18 and TRBJ2-7; TRBD2 agrees at 8 bases. Germline V lookup: CDR1 KGHSH, CDR2 LQKENI. Trimming took 3 bases from V and 5 from J; bases not matched to a gene: 15. The CDR3 extends over 17 amino acids. CDR3 DNA sequence: TGTGCCAGCTCACCCCTCCCGATGGGCGCGGGGGGCGACGAGCAGTACTTC. Translating gives CASSPLPMGAGGDEQYF. Full variable domain (remainder filled in from reference TRBV18 and TRBJ2-7): NAGVMQNPRHLVRRRGQEARLRCSPMKGHSHVYWYRQLPEEGLKFMVYLQKENIIDESGMPKERFSAEFPKEGPSILRIQQVVRGDSAAYFCASSPLPMGAGGDEQYFGPGTRLTVT.

As regards this clone: The sample has other DNA sequences that encode this CDR3 too. CDR3 residues: CASSPGTVGYEQYF. In nucleotides, the CDR3 is TGTGCCAGCTCACCCGGGACAGTGGGCTACGAGCAGTACTTC. The chain couples TRBV18 to TRBJ2-7, with 7 bases matching TRBD1. CDR1 is KGHSH, CDR2 LQKENI, per germline. The CDR3 totals 14 residues. J lost 3 bases, V lost 3 bases, and 5 bases had no gene match.

This chain links TRBV9 with TRBJ2-2, with D perhaps TRBD1 (6 bases). The germline CDR1 and CDR2 sequences are SGDLS and YYNGEE. The ends were cut back, 1 base at V and 6 bases at J, with 16 bases in the middle. This CDR3 is 16 amino acids long. The CDR3 DNA reads TGTGCCAGCAGCGTACAGGACAGCCGGGTGCCCGGGGAGCTGTTTTTT. This sequence encodes CASSVQDSRVPGELFF.

CDR3 residues: CASSRERTGGSGYTF. CDR3 bases: TGCGCCAGCAGCCGGGAGAGGACAGGGGGATCTGGCTACACCTTC. The genes are TRBV5-1 and TRBJ1-2, with 10 bases identical to TRBD1. The CDR3 totals 15 residues. Germline values: CDR1 SGHRS, CDR2 YFSETQ. The V and J ends lost 4 bases and 7 bases, in that order; junction bases with no gene match: 10.